One sample yielded the 17 T cell receptor beta chains listed below, sequenced in a study of CXCR3-negative and CXCR3-positive naive CD8 T cells. The antigens of these receptors remain unknown. Broader study findings: CXCR3-positive naive cells had more hydrophobic TRB CDR3s than CXCR3-negative naive cells.

Researchers prepared the TRB cDNA libraries using 5' RACE with UMI labels. TCRdb re-called the 5' RACE reads and shows each CDR3 protein once, DNA omitted. The sample table includes about 85,000 distinct CDR3 sequences. The sample consisted of naive CXCR3+ CD8+ T cells from blood. Indicated subset: CD45RO-CCR7+CD27+CD95- naive CD8+ T cells expressing CXCR3 (TNR3+). Source of these receptors: a human donor in good health. Some clones in this sample may be carry-over from other donors' samples.

V is TRBV20-1 and J is TRBJ2-7; TCRdb names TRBD1, which stays unverified in the absence of DNA. This CDR3 region has 14 residues. CDR1 and CDR2 (germline): DFQATT, SNEGSKA (reference sequence). CDR3: CSARDEAGGYEQYF.

The chain is built from TRBV6-6 and TRBJ2-7; checking the TCRdb D call of TRBD2 is not possible without DNA. This CDR3 contains 15 residues. Germline CDR1 MNHNY, CDR2 SVGAGI (reference sequence). The CDR3 reads CASSYPGTSVSEQYF.

CDR3 region: CSAPGLRTPEAFF. The rearrangement uses TRBV20-1 and TRBJ1-1; TCRdb's D gene call, TRBD1, goes unchecked for lack of DNA. CDR1 is DFQATT and CDR2 is SNEGSKA in the germline V gene (reference sequence). The CDR3 extends over 13 amino acids.

The chain couples TRBV28 to TRBJ1-2; TCRdb's D call of TRBD1 is untestable without DNA. CDR3 length: 13 residues. CDR1 MDHEN and CDR2 SYDVKM come from the germline V gene. CDR3 in amino acids: CASSSTGGRGYTF.

The J gene is TRBJ2-1, the V gene TRBV19; TCRdb proposes TRBD2, but this gene call is untestable without DNA. This CDR3 comprises 13 residues. Germline V lookup: CDR1 LNHDA, CDR2 SQIVND (reference sequence). The CDR3 sequence: CASGLSSYNEQFF.

The chain employs TRBV7-9 and TRBJ2-5. The CDR3 sequence is 12 residues long. Germline-derived CDR1 and CDR2 are SEHNR and FQNEAQ (reference sequence). The CDR3 reads CASSPLQETQYF. The full variable domain, rest sourced from reference TRBV7-9 and TRBJ2-5, is DTGVSQNPRHKITKRGQNVTFRCDPISEHNRLYWYRQTLGQGPEFLTYFQNEAQLEKSRLLSDRFSAERPKGSFSTLEIQRTEQGDSAMYLCASSPLQETQYFGPGTRLLVL.

The CDR3: CASSLSPGSMNTEAFF. This chain links TRBV28 with TRBJ1-1. This CDR3 is 16 amino acids long. Germline lookup yields CDR1 MDHEN and CDR2 SYDVKM.

V is TRBV10-3 and J is TRBJ2-7; TCRdb picks TRBD2, but there is no DNA to check that call. The CDR3 is 15 amino acids. Germline CDR1 ENHRY, CDR2 SYGVKD. The CDR3 loop reads CATTGGTSGAFGQYF.

The J gene is TRBJ2-7, the V gene TRBV28; TCRdb picks TRBD2, but there is no DNA to check that call. There are 17 residues in the CDR3. Per the germline V gene, CDR1 is MDHEN and CDR2 is SYDVKM. The CDR3 is CASSLPGLAGASYEQYF.

The chain links TRBV5-5 to TRBJ2-5. The germline V gene encodes CDR1 SGHKS and CDR2 YYEKEE (reference sequence). This CDR3 has 11 residues. The CDR3: CASSSNETQYF.

This sequence joins TRBV19 and TRBJ2-1; checking the TCRdb D call of TRBD1 is not possible without DNA. This CDR3 region has 13 residues. Germline CDR1 reads LNHDA; CDR2 reads SQIVND (reference sequence). The chain's CDR3 is CATFSDLRDEQFF.

The chain joins TRBV3-1 to TRBJ2-1. The germline gives CDR1 LGHDT, CDR2 YNNKEL (reference sequence). The CDR3 has 12 amino acids. The CDR3 loop is CASNVGYNEQFF.

This chain uses TRBV7-9 with TRBJ1-1. The CDR3 has 15 residues. Germline CDR1 reads SEHNR; CDR2 reads FQNEAQ (reference sequence). The CDR3 region is CASSPEKSGDTEAFF.

The chain combines TRBV3-1 with TRBJ1-2; TCRdb outputs TRBD1, but without DNA this stays unchecked. Germline V gives CDR1 LGHDT, CDR2 YNNKEL (reference sequence). The CDR3 consists of 14 residues. The CDR3 spells CASSQGQGAAGYTF.

The J gene is TRBJ2-3, the V gene TRBV7-6. CDR1 is SGHVS and CDR2 is FNYEAQ in the germline V gene. The CDR3 covers 15 residues. CDR3 amino acids: CASSLGAAGTDTQYF.

The rearrangement joins TRBV29-1 to TRBJ2-7. CDR1 and CDR2 (germline): SQVTM, ANQGSEA. This CDR3 spans 14 amino acids. The chain's CDR3 is CSVEFSGESYEQYF.

The rearrangement uses TRBV14 and TRBJ1-2. CDR3 size: 16 residues. Looked up from germline, CDR1 is SGHDN and CDR2 is FVKESK. CDR3 residues: CASSQDIGSTLYGYTF.